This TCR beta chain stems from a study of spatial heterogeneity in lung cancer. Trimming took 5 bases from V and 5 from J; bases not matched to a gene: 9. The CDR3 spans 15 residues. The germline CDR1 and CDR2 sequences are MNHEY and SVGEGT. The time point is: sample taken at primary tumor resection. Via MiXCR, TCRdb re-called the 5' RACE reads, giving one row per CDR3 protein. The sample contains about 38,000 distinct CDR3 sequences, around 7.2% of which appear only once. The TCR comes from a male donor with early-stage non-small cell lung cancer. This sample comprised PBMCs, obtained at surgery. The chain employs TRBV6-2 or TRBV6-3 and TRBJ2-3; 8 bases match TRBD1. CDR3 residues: CASSPPGGWGDTQYF. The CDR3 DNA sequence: TGTGCCAGCAGTCCCCCAGGGGGCTGGGGAGATACGCAGTATTTT.